The clone carrying this T cell receptor beta chain was observed a single time. Its antigen is undetermined. The V end was cut by 3 bases, the J end by 6 bases, with 11 bases between. The germline CDR1 and CDR2 sequences are KGHDR and SFDVKD. This CDR3 spans 13 amino acids. The data originate from a study of CD4 T cells in relation to SARS-CoV-2 and coronaviruses. The overall study: PBMCs were cultured with antigen for roughly 9 days before TCR beta sequencing. Negative control cultures got HIV-1 Nef peptides or no peptide. General study results and limits: About 65% of donors had memory CD4+ clonotypes crossrecognizing SARS-CoV-2 and common cold coronavirus spike.

Before the COVID-19 pandemic, during about 2010-2019, CD4+ T cells were taken from unexposed donors. The cells were cultured for around ten days before CD4+ T cells were isolated. As cell numbers allowed, unexposed-donor CD4+ T cells faced SARS-CoV-2 S/N and four cold-coronavirus spikes. Assay: immunoSEQ multiplex PCR; the TCRdb copy retains only in-frame clones and omits some. This sample has fewer than 25,000 clones, with around 74% found just once. The chain uses TRBV24-1 and TRBJ2-7; unclear D gene. The receptor was derived from a human donor in good health. The sequencing sample was made of CD4+ T cells from PBMCs, cultured in vitro. The DNA of the CDR3 is TGTGCCACCAGTGATGCAGGCAGGAGCGAGCAGTACTTC. Translated: CATSDAGRSEQYF.